Listed below are T cell receptor beta chains from one sample, sequenced in a study of T-cell memory formation after mild COVID-19. MiXCR, run by TCRdb on the 5' RACE reads, gives a single entry per CDR3 protein. The sample carries 100,000 to 140,000 distinct CDR3 sequences, over 13% recorded once. Sequenced input: PBMCs or a T cell subset sorted from them (not recorded which). Receptors were obtained from a man aged 18 to 30 who had mild COVID-19 (a few samples of this study predate the infection). Cell type and time point are not known. CDR3s include the opening cysteine and the closing phenylalanine or tryptophan. The order of the fields is clone size, D gene, V gene, J gene, CDR3 protein, CDR3 DNA. The D gene is left open where the match is weak. Rows may omit the clone size; those that give it use once, few, many or a size class.

abundance: many
d_gene: TRBD2
v_gene: TRBV7-9
j_gene: TRBJ2-3
CDR3aa: CASRLLADDTQYF
CDR3nt: TGTGCCAGCAGACTCCTAGCGGACGATACGCAGTATTTT

abundance: few
d_gene: -
v_gene: TRBV6-6
j_gene: TRBJ2-4
CDR3aa: CASSYSYRAGIQYF
CDR3nt: TGTGCCAGCAGTTACTCGTACAGGGCCGGCATTCAGTACTTC

abundance: few
d_gene: -
v_gene: TRBV5-1
j_gene: TRBJ1-1
CDR3aa: CASSLTGLTEAFF
CDR3nt: TGCGCCAGCAGCTTGACGGGGCTAACTGAAGCTTTCTTT

abundance: -
d_gene: TRBD1
v_gene: TRBV4-1
j_gene: TRBJ2-3
CDR3aa: CASSRIPGQDTDTQYF
CDR3nt: TGCGCCAGCAGCCGTATCCCGGGACAGGACACAGATACGCAGTATTTT

abundance: few
d_gene: -
v_gene: TRBV12-3/TRBV12-4
j_gene: TRBJ1-1
CDR3aa: CAARGLGTEAFF
CDR3nt: TGTGCCGCCCGGGGGTTGGGCACTGAAGCTTTCTTT

abundance: many
d_gene: -
v_gene: TRBV12-3/TRBV12-4
j_gene: TRBJ2-5
CDR3aa: CASSAGHSMQETQYF
CDR3nt: TGTGCCAGCAGCGCCGGACACTCAATGCAAGAGACCCAGTACTTC

abundance: -
d_gene: -
v_gene: TRBV2
j_gene: TRBJ1-2
CDR3aa: CANIPRDGMAGYGYTF
CDR3nt: TGTGCCAACATCCCCCGGGACGGGATGGCAGGTTATGGCTACACCTTC

abundance: -
d_gene: TRBD1
v_gene: TRBV9
j_gene: TRBJ2-5
CDR3aa: CASTTTGGEETQYF
CDR3nt: TGTGCCAGCACCACCACAGGGGGCGAAGAGACCCAGTACTTC

abundance: few
d_gene: -
v_gene: TRBV28
j_gene: TRBJ2-3
CDR3aa: CASSFLSGTDTQYF
CDR3nt: TGTGCCAGCAGTTTTCTTTCGGGCACAGATACGCAGTATTTT

abundance: many
d_gene: -
v_gene: TRBV3-1
j_gene: TRBJ1-6
CDR3aa: CASSQPRGYSPLHF
CDR3nt: TGTGCCAGCAGCCAACCACGGGGGTATTCACCCCTCCACTTT

abundance: many
d_gene: -
v_gene: TRBV7-8
j_gene: TRBJ1-2
CDR3aa: CASSLPGTNYGYTF
CDR3nt: TGTGCCAGCAGCTTGCCAGGGACGAACTATGGCTACACCTTC

abundance: -
d_gene: -
v_gene: TRBV15
j_gene: TRBJ1-5
CDR3aa: CATSREGGGNQPQHF
CDR3nt: TGTGCCACCAGCAGAGAGGGCGGCGGCAATCAGCCCCAGCATTTT

abundance: few
d_gene: TRBD1
v_gene: TRBV4-1
j_gene: TRBJ1-4
CDR3aa: CASSEVPGQLEKLFF
CDR3nt: TGCGCCAGCAGTGAGGTTCCGGGACAGCTAGAAAAACTGTTTTTT

abundance: few
d_gene: TRBD1
v_gene: TRBV25-1
j_gene: TRBJ2-5
CDR3aa: CASSDLVGQAQETQYF
CDR3nt: TGTGCCAGCAGTGATCTCGTCGGACAGGCCCAAGAGACCCAGTACTTC

abundance: -
d_gene: -
v_gene: TRBV20-1
j_gene: TRBJ1-1
CDR3aa: CSARVVTGPRGPEAFF
CDR3nt: TGCAGTGCTAGAGTGGTGACTGGACCCAGGGGCCCTGAAGCTTTCTTT

abundance: few
d_gene: TRBD1
v_gene: TRBV11-3
j_gene: TRBJ2-3
CDR3aa: CASSTGTASTDTQYF
CDR3nt: TGTGCCAGCAGCACCGGGACAGCTAGCACAGATACGCAGTATTTT

abundance: -
d_gene: TRBD2
v_gene: TRBV4-3
j_gene: TRBJ2-5
CDR3aa: CASSQVLAGGQQETQYF
CDR3nt: TGCGCCAGCAGCCAAGTGTTAGCGGGGGGGCAACAAGAGACCCAGTACTTC

abundance: few
d_gene: TRBD1
v_gene: TRBV29-1
j_gene: TRBJ1-2
CDR3aa: CSVDTRDRGNYGYTF
CDR3nt: TGCAGCGTTGATACTCGCGACAGGGGCAACTATGGCTACACCTTC

abundance: -
d_gene: -
v_gene: TRBV7-9
j_gene: TRBJ2-1
CDR3aa: CASSLTTGGEDAEQFF
CDR3nt: TGTGCCAGCAGCTTGACGACTGGCGGTGAGGACGCTGAGCAGTTCTTC

abundance: -
d_gene: -
v_gene: TRBV7-6
j_gene: TRBJ2-1
CDR3aa: CASSQDRIQTEQFF
CDR3nt: TGTGCCAGCAGCCAGGACAGAATACAAACTGAGCAGTTCTTC

abundance: -
d_gene: -
v_gene: TRBV4-2
j_gene: TRBJ2-6
CDR3aa: CASSQDNNSGANVLTF
CDR3nt: TGTGCCAGCAGCCAAGATAACAACTCTGGGGCCAACGTCCTGACTTTC

abundance: few
d_gene: -
v_gene: TRBV19
j_gene: TRBJ1-2
CDR3aa: CASSPGSNYGYTF
CDR3nt: TGTGCCAGTAGCCCGGGATCGAACTATGGCTACACCTTC